The 16 T cell receptor beta chains reported below all come from one sample, sequenced in a study of Graves' ophthalmopathy and Graves' hyperthyroidism. Beta-chain TCR CDR3 regions were amplified from RNA transcripts. HTBI primers were used in a first-round RT-PCR, which preceded a second-round multiplex PCR. TCRdb independently ran MiXCR on the multiplex PCR reads; one entry per CDR3 protein. The sample lists about 220,000 distinct CDR3 sequences, 20% to 25% occurring once. Sequencing was done on a sample of peripheral blood. The receptor set was obtained from a woman in her forties or fifties with Graves' ophthalmopathy.

This clonotype was recorded at least ten times. The V call is TRBV19, the J call TRBJ2-4; 13 bases line up with TRBD2. The CDR3 is 18 amino acids. Germline V gene data show CDR1 as LNHDA and CDR2 as SQIVND (reference sequence). After removal of 5 bases from V and 1 base from J, the junction contained 8 bases not matched to a gene. Written as DNA, the CDR3 is TGTGCCAGTAGTCCCGGACTAGCGGGAGAGAAGGCCAAAAACATTCAGTACTTC. Its translation: CASSPGLAGEKAKNIQYF.

J is TRBJ1-2 and V is TRBV6-1; D is unclear. Germline CDR1 and CDR2: MNHNS and SASEGT. The CDR3 is 16 amino acids. Trimming took 6 bases from V and 0 from J, leaving 17 bases between them. The CDR3 is CASRATRPEANYGYTF. The CDR3 nucleotides read TGTGCCAGCAGAGCCACAAGACCGGAAGCTAACTATGGCTACACCTTC.

This clonotype was found a few times. This chain connects TRBV11-2 to TRBJ1-1; unclear D gene. V was cut by 5 bases and J by 2 bases, with 12 bases left in between. From germline, CDR1 is SGHAT and CDR2 FQNNGV. The CDR3 covers 14 residues. The CDR3 region has the DNA TGTGCCAGCAGCGCTGCCGGGTCCAACACTGAAGCTTTCTTT. It yields the protein CASSAAGSNTEAFF.

This clonotype was detected ten times or more. The J gene is TRBJ2-7, the V gene TRBV2, with unresolved D. Germline lookup yields CDR1 SNHLY and CDR2 FYNNEI. The CDR3 consists of 13 residues. V lost 5 bases and J 7 bases, leaving 15 bases between the germline ends. This CDR3 is CASSSGPSFEQYF. The CDR3, as DNA: TGTGCCAGCAGTTCCGGGCCCTCCTTTGAGCAGTACTTC.

At least ten counts were recorded for this clonotype. The rearrangement uses TRBV28 and TRBJ1-5, with TRBD1 identical over 8 bases. The V gene end was trimmed by 7 bases and the J gene end by 5 bases; junction bases not matched to a gene: 10. CDR3 length: 15 residues. Germline lookup yields CDR1 MDHEN and CDR2 SYDVKM. The CDR3 bases are TGTGCCAGCACCGCTCCTGACAGGGGCGATCAGCCCCAGCATTTT. As protein: CASTAPDRGDQPQHF.

This clonotype came up many times. V gene TRBV28 combines with J gene TRBJ2-7, with a tentative D call TRBD2 (6 bases). Trimming removed 7 bases at V and 4 bases at J, with 14 bases between. The CDR3 has 13 residues. Germline V CDR1 and CDR2: MDHEN, SYDVKM. CDR3 in DNA: TGTGCCAGCACCCGGTTTAGCGGATACGAGCAGTACTTC. Translated: CASTRFSGYEQYF.

The table lists this clonotype with many counts. CDR3 DNA sequence: TGTGCCATCAGTGTCCTAGCGGGCCCTGGGGCCAACGTCCTGACTTTC. Its translation: CAISVLAGPGANVLTF. The gene calls are TRBV10-3 and TRBJ2-6; 8 positions agree with TRBD2. CDR1 ENHRY and CDR2 SYGVKD come from the germline V gene. The CDR3 loop spans 16 amino acids. Losses at the gene ends were 4 bases for V and 2 bases for J; bases not matched to a gene: 4.

This clonotype was counted many times. The chain recombines TRBV14 with TRBJ1-6; tentatively, D is TRBD1 (5 bases). Deletions cut 2 bases from V and 11 bases from J, with 7 bases between. Germline CDR1 and CDR2: SGHDN and FVKESK. This CDR3 spans 12 amino acids. In nucleotides, the CDR3 is TGTGCCAGCAGCCAATGGGGGACACCCCTCCACTTT. It translates to CASSQWGTPLHF.

In the case of this clonotype: The missing conserved phenylalanine or tryptophan at the end of this CDR3 makes a read error likely. The chain has TRBV7-7 and TRBJ2-1; 8 bases fit TRBD2. Germline V CDR1 and CDR2: SSHAT, FNYEAQ (reference sequence). The CDR3 spans 14 residues. CDR3 in DNA: TGTGCTAGCAGCCCGGGACTAGGGTCCAATGAGCAGTTCTCC. It specifies CASSPGLGSNEQFS.

This clonotype occurred many times. CDR3 residues: CASSRTSGRTGELFF. CDR3 coding DNA: TGTGCCAGCAGTAGGACTAGCGGGAGGACCGGGGAGCTGTTTTTT. The rearrangement joins TRBV27 to TRBJ2-2; TRBD2 agrees at 14 bases. The CDR3 has 15 residues. Germline CDR1 is MNHEY and CDR2 is SMNVEV (reference sequence). Trimming cost V 5 bases and J 5 bases; bases outside gene matches: 1.

This clonotype was counted only a few times. The J gene is TRBJ1-1, the V gene TRBV6-2 or TRBV6-3; D may be TRBD1 (6 bases). This CDR3 contains 16 residues. Germline V gene lookup returns CDR1 MNHEY and CDR2 SVGEGT. The V gene lost 5 bases and the J gene lost 5 bases, with 21 bases spanning the gap. CDR3 residues: CASSLRRNRVWTEAFF. The CDR3 DNA is TGTGCCAGCAGTCTCAGAAGAAACAGGGTTTGGACTGAAGCTTTCTTT.

The chain uses TRBV6-1 and TRBJ1-2, with 8 bases that match TRBD1. Germline loops: CDR1 MNHNS, CDR2 SASEGT. Trimming took 1 base from V and 5 from J; bases not matched to a gene: 6. This CDR3 is 15 amino acids long. In DNA, the CDR3 is TGTGCCAGCAGTGAAGTAAGGACAGGGACTTATGGCTACACCTTC. Its protein is CASSEVRTGTYGYTF.

The table lists this clonotype with many counts. This chain joins TRBV6-1 and TRBJ2-7; D gene unclear. V dropped 8 bases and J dropped 7 bases, with 15 bases sitting between them. CDR3 length: 12 amino acids. CDR1 MNHNS and CDR2 SASEGT come from the germline V gene. Here the CDR3 DNA reads TGTGCCAGCGGGGTCCCGTATTTGGAGCAGTACTTC. As protein: CASGVPYLEQYF.

Ten or more counts support this clonotype. V gene TRBV5-1 combines with J gene TRBJ1-2; D possibly corresponds to TRBD1 (5 bases). The V gene lost 4 bases and the J gene lost 4 bases, with 11 bases spanning the gap. Germline lookup yields CDR1 SGHRS and CDR2 YFSETQ. This CDR3 has 13 amino acids. For the CDR3, the DNA is TGCGCCAGCAGCGAGACAGTCCTCTATGGCTACACCTTC. Translating it yields CASSETVLYGYTF.

This clonotype has ten or more counts. CDR3 bases: TGTGCCACCAGCAGAGATCGGCCGGGTCAGGATACGCAGTATTTT. Protein: CATSRDRPGQDTQYF. The rearrangement joins TRBV15 to TRBJ2-3; no reliable D call. Trimming took off 0 bases at V and 6 bases at J, with 13 bases between the two ends. Germline CDR1 and CDR2: LNHNV and YYDKDF (reference sequence). The CDR3 has 15 amino acids.

This chain joins TRBV19 and TRBJ1-6; D call uncertain. CDR1 LNHDA and CDR2 SQIVND come from the germline V gene (reference sequence). V was pared by 3 bases and J by 9 bases, with 12 bases between. The CDR3 consists of 14 residues. Written as DNA, the CDR3 is TGTGCCAGTAGTATTGGGGAACTTGGTTCACCCCTCCACTTT. The encoded protein is CASSIGELGSPLHF.